What follows are 23 T cell receptor beta chains derived from one specimen sequenced in a study of blood T cell repertoires in COVID-19. Clones were sequenced by immunoSEQ multiplex PCR, and TCRdb holds only the in-frame ones, with some missing. Of about 140,000 clones listed, about three quarters were seen once; the top ten hold 1.9%. The sample comprised peripheral blood. These TCRs come from a woman between 55 and 75 years old with acute or convalescent COVID-19.

This sequence joins TRBV2 and TRBJ2-1, with TRBD2 identical over 13 bases. V lost 6 bases to trimming and J lost 8 bases; unmatched junction nucleotides: 7. Germline V CDR1 and CDR2: SNHLY, FYNNEI. This CDR3 has 15 amino acids. The CDR3 coding sequence is TGTGCCAGCAGACCGGGACTAGCGGGAAGAGATGAGCAGTTCTTC. It codes for CASRPGLAGRDEQFF.

The V and J genes are TRBV6-4 and TRBJ2-7, with D possibly matching TRBD2 (5 bases). CDR3 length equals 13 residues. Germline CDR1 reads MRHNA; CDR2 reads SNTAGT. Trimming shortened V by 2 bases and J by 7 bases, and 12 bases separated the two germline ends. CDR3 bases: TGTGCCAGCAGTGACGTGGGCTCGGGGGAGCAGTACTTC. Translated: CASSDVGSGEQYF.

This clone showed up just a few times. The chain combines TRBV14 with TRBJ1-1; D is perhaps TRBD1 (6 bases). CDR1 and CDR2 from the germline V gene are SGHDN and FVKESK. The V gene lost 1 base and the J gene lost 8 bases, with 11 bases spanning the gap. The CDR3 length is 13 residues. CDR3 sequence (DNA): TGTGCCAGCAGCCAAGTAGCGACAGGCGAAGCTTTCTTT. Its translation is CASSQVATGEAFF.

The rearrangement uses TRBV28 and TRBJ1-2, with D unresolved. The length of the CDR3 is 13 residues. The V gene's germline CDR1 is MDHEN and CDR2 SYDVKM. V dropped 3 bases and J dropped 4 bases, with 9 bases sitting between them. This chain's CDR3 is CASSFISFYGYTF. In DNA, the CDR3 is TGTGCCAGCAGTTTTATCTCCTTCTATGGCTACACCTTC.

This sequence joins TRBV7-2 and TRBJ2-1; possibly TRBD2 for D (6 bases). Germline CDR1 and CDR2: SGHTA and FQGNSA. V lost 1 base and J lost 9, with 16 bases in between. The CDR3 totals 15 residues. This CDR3 is CASSLGGERGFEQFF. In DNA, the CDR3 is TGTGCCAGCAGCTTAGGGGGGGAAAGGGGATTTGAGCAGTTCTTC.

The chain links TRBV29-1 to TRBJ2-7; TRBD2 agrees at 8 bases. In germline, CDR1 is SQVTM, CDR2 ANQGSEA. The V segment lost 1 base and the J segment 1 base; nucleotides outside the gene matches: 9. The length of the CDR3 is 16 residues. Here the CDR3 reads CSVEGEAGAPSYEQYF. The CDR3 nucleotides read TGCAGCGTTGAAGGGGAAGCGGGAGCGCCTTCCTACGAGCAGTACTTC.

The V gene is TRBV28, the J gene TRBJ2-7; TRBD1 matches 9 bases. The CDR3 consists of 14 residues. Trimming at V came to 4 bases and at J to 6 bases, leaving 7 bases not matched to a gene. Germline assignment: CDR1 MDHEN and CDR2 SYDVKM. CDR3 coding DNA: TGTGCCAGCAGTTCCGGGACAGGGCGTCTCGAGCAGTACTTC. It is translated as CASSSGTGRLEQYF.

The V call is TRBV12-3 or TRBV12-4, the J call TRBJ2-7, with D tentatively TRBD1 (6 bases). The CDR3 loop spans 13 amino acids. Trimming cost V 3 bases and J 0 bases, with 6 bases left between them. The CDR3 sequence: CASSLGASYEQYF. For the CDR3, the DNA is TGTGCCAGCAGTTTGGGGGCCTCCTACGAGCAGTACTTC.

The chain employs TRBV7-8 and TRBJ2-1; weak D call: TRBD1 (5 bases). Germline V gene sequence: CDR1 SGHVS, CDR2 FQNEAQ. The CDR3 has 13 residues. Between the trimmed V and J ends, which lost 0 bases and 10 bases, there was a span of 10 bases. The CDR3 loop reads CASSLAYRGEQFF. The DNA of the CDR3 is TGTGCCAGCAGCTTAGCGTATAGGGGCGAGCAGTTCTTC.

The chain employs TRBV5-1 and TRBJ2-7; 9 nucleotides align to TRBD1. The CDR3 is made up of 15 amino acids. Germline lookup yields CDR1 SGHRS and CDR2 YFSETQ. J lost 1 base, V lost 4 bases, and 6 bases had no gene match. CDR3 in amino acids: CASSPGQGLSYEQYF. The CDR3 coding sequence is TGCGCCAGCAGCCCCGGACAGGGGTTGTCCTACGAGCAGTACTTC.

The chain recombines TRBV5-6 with TRBJ2-5; 9 positions match TRBD1. V trimming: 4 bases; J trimming: 3 bases; junction bases outside the gene matches: 7. The CDR3 runs to 15 residues. Germline V gives CDR1 SGHDT, CDR2 YYEEEE. The CDR3 DNA reads TGTGCCAGCAGCGGGACGGGACAGGGAAAAGAGACCCAGTACTTC. Translating it yields CASSGTGQGKETQYF.

V gene TRBV7-8 combines with J gene TRBJ2-2, with D possibly matching TRBD1 (5 bases). Germline CDR1 is SGHVS and CDR2 is FQNEAQ. V was cut by 4 bases and J by 8 bases, with 11 bases left in between. CDR3 length equals 13 residues. CDR3 region: CASSSGILGELFF. The CDR3 DNA reads TGTGCCAGCAGCTCAGGGATCTTGGGGGAGCTGTTTTTT. Variable domain in full (rest from reference TRBV7-8 and TRBJ2-2): GAGVSQSPRYKVAKRGQDVALRCDPISGHVSLFWYQQALGQGPEFLTYFQNEAQLDKSGLPSDRFFAERPEGSVSTLKIQRTQQEDSAVYLCASSSGILGELFFGEGSRLTVL.

This clone was counted only a few times. The V call is TRBV14, the J call TRBJ2-1; 8 nucleotides align to TRBD1. The CDR3 spans 19 residues. Germline trimming cut 0 bases from V and 4 bases from J; bases unmatched to any gene: 14. The V gene's germline CDR1 is SGHDN and CDR2 FVKESK. The CDR3 here is CASSQELSFRTGKYNEQFF. CDR3 bases: TGTGCCAGCAGCCAAGAACTCTCCTTCAGGACAGGGAAATACAATGAGCAGTTCTTC.

The V and J genes are TRBV30 and TRBJ2-7, with D possibly matching TRBD1 (7 bases). Trimming took 8 bases from V and 4 from J, leaving 18 bases between them. This CDR3 comprises 13 residues. Germline V CDR1 and CDR2: GTSNPN, SVGIG (reference sequence). The CDR3 loop reads CAVDTGAGYEQYF. For the CDR3, the DNA is TGTGCCGTAGATACAGGGGCGGGGTACGAGCAGTACTTC.

V and J are TRBV5-6 and TRBJ1-2, with D possibly matching TRBD1 (6 bases). V was clipped by 0 bases and J by 7 bases, with 16 bases between them. Germline V gives CDR1 SGHDT, CDR2 YYEEEE. The CDR3 is 15 residues long. Here the CDR3 DNA reads TGTGCCAGCAGCTTGGTTGTCAGGGGTGGCAGTGGCTACACCTTC. Its translation: CASSLVVRGGSGYTF.

The DNA of the CDR3 is TGTGCCAGCAGCTTAGCAAGACAGGGGGTTCTTTCCTACGAGCAGTACTTC. It codes for CASSLARQGVLSYEQYF. The J gene is TRBJ2-7, the V gene TRBV7-9; 9 nucleotides agree with TRBD1. The CDR3 loop spans 17 amino acids. Germline values: CDR1 SEHNR, CDR2 FQNEAQ (reference sequence). Trimming at V came to 0 bases and at J to 1 base, leaving 7 bases not matched to a gene.

The chain joins TRBV24-1 to TRBJ2-1; 10 nucleotides line up with TRBD2. The junction had 5 bases not matched to a gene; V was cut back by 1 base and J by 3 bases. This CDR3 contains 17 residues. Germline-derived CDR1 and CDR2 are KGHDR and SFDVKD. The CDR3 DNA sequence: TGTGCCACCAGTGATTTACCTAGCGGGAGCAGCTACAATGAGCAGTTCTTC. Its protein is CATSDLPSGSSYNEQFF.

The chain joins TRBV5-1 to TRBJ1-2; no reliable D call. Trimming stripped 3 bases from V and 8 bases from J, with 8 bases between. Per germline, CDR1 SGHRS and CDR2 YFSETQ. The CDR3 runs to 11 residues. CDR3 sequence (DNA): TGCGCCAGCAGCTCAGGTTCGGGCTACACCTTC. This gives the protein CASSSGSGYTF.

J is TRBJ1-5 and V is TRBV13; 7 nucleotides match TRBD1. The ends lost 3 bases at V and 9 bases at J; junction bases unmatched: 5. CDR3 length: 13 residues. In germline, CDR1 is PRHDT, CDR2 FYEKMQ (reference sequence). CDR3 loop: CASSLGSGGPQHF. The DNA for the CDR3 is TGTGCCAGCAGCTTGGGATCAGGGGGGCCCCAGCATTTT.

The rearrangement links TRBV4-1 to TRBJ2-2; TRBD2 agrees at 12 bases. The CDR3 runs 16 residues. V trimming: 4 bases; J trimming: 4 bases; junction bases outside the gene matches: 4. Germline CDR1 reads MGHRA; CDR2 reads YSYEKL. The CDR3 here is CASSPLAGGGTGELFF. The DNA of the CDR3 is TGCGCCAGCAGCCCACTAGCGGGAGGTGGCACCGGGGAGCTGTTTTTT.

This chain links TRBV28 with TRBJ1-5, with a weak D call TRBD1 (6 bases). The CDR3 runs to 17 residues. Germline CDR1 and CDR2: MDHEN and SYDVKM. V was shortened by 3 bases and J by 5 bases, with 20 bases between the two germline ends. The CDR3 reads CASSFLHRDKGYQPQHF. The CDR3 DNA follows: TGTGCCAGCAGTTTTTTACATAGGGACAAGGGCTATCAGCCCCAGCATTTT.

The chain employs TRBV19 and TRBJ2-7; 8 bases are shared with TRBD1. With V trimmed by 1 base and J by 0 bases, 8 bases remained unmatched. The CDR3 loop spans 17 amino acids. Germline V CDR1 and CDR2: LNHDA, SQIVND (reference sequence). CDR3 region: CASSIGTGIPSSYEQYF. The CDR3 DNA is TGTGCCAGTAGTATAGGGACAGGGATTCCGAGCTCCTACGAGCAGTACTTC.

V and J are TRBV30 and TRBJ1-5; 7 positions agree with TRBD1. J lost 7 bases, V lost 5 bases, and 8 bases had no gene match. Germline loops: CDR1 GTSNPN, CDR2 SVGIG (reference sequence). The CDR3 length is 13 residues. The CDR3 DNA follows: TGTGCCTGGGACCGGGACAGTTTACAGCCCCAGCATTTT. Translating gives CAWDRDSLQPQHF.